This T cell receptor beta chain was identified during a study of OX40 agonist ivuxolimab in advanced cancers. Study-level background: Ivuxolimab, an antibody that agonizes OX40 (CD134), was administered to the patients.

Whole-study findings and limits: Relative to CD4+, CD8+ T cells held more expanded clones on average. Low normalized clonal expansion also occurred in some nonresponding patients.

Sequencing used immunoSEQ multiplex PCR; TCRdb keeps in-frame clones, though not all of them. The table lists 130,000 or so clones, about 93% of them singletons, with 1% in the top ten. From germline, CDR1 is SGHRS and CDR2 YFSETQ. This CDR3 comprises 13 residues. To note about this clone: What it recognizes is unknown. At one of its ends the junction is not consistent with the germline gene, which may arise from a read error.

The TCR originated in an adult with an advanced solid tumor such as melanoma, head and neck, liver or kidney cancer. The sample consisted of CD4+ or CD8+ T cells sorted from blood, taken in a trial of the OX40 agonist ivuxolimab. This chain uses TRBV5-1 with TRBJ2-7, with D unresolved. CDR3 sequence: CASSLGASDEQYF. The CDR3 nucleotides read TGCGCCAGCAGCTTGGGGGCCTCCGACGAGCAGTACTTC.